The rows below give T cell receptor beta chains drawn from one sample of a study of T cell repertoires in cytomegalovirus infection. A single record per CDR3 protein comes from TCRdb applying MiXCR to the reads. The table has some 940,000 distinct CDR3 sequences, 30% to 40% seen once; the top ten hold 11% to 15%. No antigen is known for these receptors. This sample comprised cultured CD8+ T cells from PBMCs, obtained from culture after CMV antigen stimulation. These receptors were collected from a human donor in good health (CMV status not recorded). Some clones in this sample may be carry-over from other donors' samples. Both conserved end residues are part of each CDR3. The D gene is left open where the match is weak. The listing skips clone size in some rows; elsewhere it reads once, few, many or a size class.

TRBJ1-2 . TRBV19 . TGTGCCAGTTCTGGGGGTGGCTACACCTTC CASSGGGYTF
TRBJ2-1 TRBD2 TRBV20-1 . TGCAGTGCTAGAGATTGGGCTAGCGGGGGGGGAAATGAGCAGTTCTTC CSARDWASGGGNEQFF
TRBJ2-5 . TRBV19 few TGTGCCAGTAGTATGGACGGAGGATTGTCCCAGTACTTC CASSMDGGLSQYF
TRBJ2-3 TRBD1 TRBV6-5 few TGTGCCAGCAGTCCCCATTCCGGGACAGGGGGAACAGATACGCAGTATTTT CASSPHSGTGGTDTQYF
TRBJ1-4 . TRBV7-6 . TGTGCCAGCAGTTCTGTCGGGGGCCGGGAAAAACTGTTTTTT CASSSVGGREKLFF
TRBJ2-7 . TRBV7-6 few TGTGCCAGCAGCTTTGCCGGGGTCTCCTACGAGCAGTACTTC CASSFAGVSYEQYF
TRBJ2-3 TRBD2 TRBV14 few TGTGCCAGCAGCCAAGAGAGCGGGGGCGGGGCAGATACGCAGTATTTT CASSQESGGGADTQYF
TRBJ1-2 TRBD1 TRBV29-1 few TGCAGCGTTCAGTCGGGACAGGGGGCGCCCTCCTATGGCTACACCTTC CSVQSGQGAPSYGYTF
TRBJ2-2 . TRBV4-1 . TGCGCCAGCAGCCCCTACGGTAATAGGGAGCTGTTTTTT CASSPYGNRELFF
TRBJ2-7 TRBD2 TRBV15 . TGTGCCACTTGTGAGACTAGCGGGTCCTACGAGCAGTACTTC CATCETSGSYEQYF
TRBJ2-1 . TRBV2 . TGTGCCAGCAGAACCGGGAGCCACAATGAGCAGTTCTTC CASRTGSHNEQFF
TRBJ1-1 . TRBV4-1 . TGCGCCAGCAGCCAAGCACAGGGTTGGGAAGCTTTCTTT CASSQAQGWEAFF
TRBJ1-5 . TRBV15 . TGTGCCACCAGCAGAGATCTACAGATTAGCAATCAGCCCCAGCATTTT CATSRDLQISNQPQHF
TRBJ2-2 . TRBV7-8 many TGTGCCAGCACCCTTGGGAAAGGGACAACGAACACCGGGGAGCTGTTTTTT CASTLGKGTTNTGELFF
TRBJ1-5 TRBD1 TRBV4-1 . TGCGCCAGCAGCCAAGATGAGGGGGCAAACCAGCCCCAGCATTTT CASSQDEGANQPQHF
TRBJ1-2 . TRBV14 . TGTGCCAGCAGCAAAGGACAGCCACTCTATGGCTACACCTTC CASSKGQPLYGYTF
TRBJ1-1 . TRBV19 . TGTGCCAGTGATGAGTGGGGCACTGAAGCTTTCTTT CASDEWGTEAFF
TRBJ1-1 . TRBV20-1 . TGCAGTGCTAGAGACGCCGAAGCTTTCTTT CSARDAEAFF
TRBJ1-5 . TRBV19 few TGTGCCAGTAGTCCCGTTGCAGGGGCCCCTCAGCCCCAGCATTTT CASSPVAGAPQPQHF
TRBJ2-5 . TRBV5-5 few TGTGCCAGCAGCGTGGGAGGGGGGGGGCGAGAAGAGACCCAGTACTTC CASSVGGGGREETQYF
TRBJ2-5 TRBD2 TRBV9 . TGTGCCAGCAGCGTAGATGGCGGGGAGCGGGGGGGCCGCGAGACCCAGTACTTC CASSVDGGERGGRETQYF
TRBJ2-1 . TRBV4-1 . TGCGCCAGCAGCCAATCGGTCGGGAATGAGCAGTTCTTC CASSQSVGNEQFF
TRBJ1-6 . TRBV10-3 many TGTGCCATCAGTGAGGAATGGGGGAATTCACCCCTCCACTTT CAISEEWGNSPLHF
TRBJ2-7 . TRBV6-2/TRBV6-3 few TGTGCCAGCAGTTACAACCTTAGAAGTCCTTCCTACGAGCAGTACTTC CASSYNLRSPSYEQYF
TRBJ1-3 TRBD1 TRBV20-1 few TGCAGTGCCCTCTGGACAGGTATCTCTGGAAACACCATATATTTT CSALWTGISGNTIYF
TRBJ1-2 . TRBV20-1 . TGCAGTGCTCCCTCGGACAGAAACTATGGCTACACCTTC CSAPSDRNYGYTF
TRBJ2-3 TRBD2 TRBV27 . TGTGCCAGCAAGCGACTAGCGGGAGCAGATACGCAGTATTTT CASKRLAGADTQYF
TRBJ2-2 . TRBV12-3/TRBV12-4 . TGTGCCAGCAGTTTCATTGGAGCCACGAACACCGGGGAGCTGTTTTTT CASSFIGATNTGELFF
TRBJ1-2 TRBD1 TRBV28 few TGTGCCAGCAGTTTACCACATTCGGGACAGCAGAACTATGGCTACACCTTC CASSLPHSGQQNYGYTF
TRBJ2-2 . TRBV4-1 . TGCGCCAGCAGCCAAGTCGGGGCGGCCGGGGAGCTGTTTTTT CASSQVGAAGELFF
TRBJ1-4 . TRBV7-2 many TGTGCCAGCAGCGCTCTAGGGCTTGGGAATGAAAAACTGTTTTTT CASSALGLGNEKLFF
TRBJ2-7 . TRBV6-5 . TGTGCCAGCAGTTACTCCTCCGGACTCCGCTACGAGCAGTACTTC CASSYSSGLRYEQYF
TRBJ1-5 TRBD1 TRBV28 . TGTGCCAGCAGTGTTCAGGGGGGAACGTGGCAGCCCCAGCATTTT CASSVQGGTWQPQHF
TRBJ2-5 TRBD2 TRBV7-9 few TGTGCCAGCAGCACGCCGGGACTAGCGGGGGGGTTACGCGAGACCCAGTACTTC CASSTPGLAGGLRETQYF
TRBJ2-5 TRBD1 TRBV7-7 many TGTGCTAGCACGCCCCGAGAAGTTTTGGGACAGATCCAAGAGACCCAGTACTTC CASTPREVLGQIQETQYF
TRBJ2-3 . TRBV6-5 many TGTGCCAGCAGTTACTTCGGCGGTGAGGGTTCAGATACGCAGTATTTT CASSYFGGEGSDTQYF
TRBJ1-1 TRBD1 TRBV4-1 many TGCGCCAGCAGCCAAGATGCCCCGCCGCGACGGGACAGGAAAACTTGGATCACTGAAGCTTTCTTT CASSQDAPPRRDRKTWITEAFF
TRBJ2-4 . TRBV7-6 few TGTGCCAGCAGTTTACCATGGGACAAAAACATTCAGTACTTC CASSLPWDKNIQYF
TRBJ1-4 . TRBV9 few TGTGCCAGCAGCTCAGAAGCCGGGACCGACGAAAAACTGTTTTTT CASSSEAGTDEKLFF
TRBJ2-2 . TRBV10-3 . TGTGCCATCAGTGCCGGGGGCGGGACGAACACCGGGGAGCTGTTTTTT CAISAGGGTNTGELFF
TRBJ2-1 . TRBV19 . TGTGCCAGTAGTTCGGGACACGGGCTAGGCAATGAGCAGTTCTTC CASSSGHGLGNEQFF
TRBJ2-5 TRBD2 TRBV7-9 few TGTGCCAGCAGCCGACTAGCGGGGATCCAAGAGACCCAGTACTTC CASSRLAGIQETQYF
TRBJ1-2 . TRBV27 many TGTGCCAGCAGTCCCGGGTTGGTTAGCTATGGCTACACCTTC CASSPGLVSYGYTF
TRBJ2-7 . TRBV27 . TGTGCCAGCAATTCCGGAAAAAACGAGCAGTACTTC CASNSGKNEQYF
TRBJ2-1 . TRBV6-6 . TGTGCCAGCAGTTCCTGGGGGGTGTACAATGAGCAGTTCTTC CASSSWGVYNEQFF
TRBJ1-6 . TRBV7-6 few TGTGCCAGCAGCCTGGGCCAGGGGTTTAATTCACCCCTCCACTTT CASSLGQGFNSPLHF
TRBJ1-1 . TRBV29-1 . TGCAGCGTCACGGCGGGGAACACTGAAGCTTTCTTT CSVTAGNTEAFF
TRBJ2-1 TRBD2 TRBV6-5 many TGTGCCAGCCGGACTAGTGGTGAGCAGTTCTTC CASRTSGEQFF